A single sample is the source of the 18 T cell receptor beta chains below, sequenced in a study of cytomegalovirus exposure and HLA in healthy donors. Produced via immunoSEQ multiplex PCR; TCRdb's table is partial and in-frame only. Among more than 85,000 clones listed, around 87% were seen once. What was sequenced was PBMCs. Every receptor here comes from a woman between 18 and 29 years old in good health and CMV-seropositive.

J is TRBJ1-2 and V is TRBV9; TRBD1 is a possible D gene (5 bases). V was clipped by 3 bases and J by 5 bases, with 14 bases between them. This CDR3 has 14 residues. Germline CDR1 reads SGDLS; CDR2 reads YYNGEE. CDR3 region: CASSGGTDLYGYTF. Written as DNA, the CDR3 is TGTGCCAGCAGCGGCGGGACGGACCTTTATGGCTACACCTTC.

The chain has TRBV5-6 and TRBJ2-7; D possibly corresponds to TRBD1 (5 bases). Germline assignment: CDR1 SGHDT and CDR2 YYEEEE. Between the trimmed V and J ends, which lost 7 bases and 6 bases, there was a span of 17 bases. The CDR3 sequence is 13 residues long. CDR3 DNA sequence: TGTGCCAGCCAGCAGGGCCTAATCCGCGAGCAGTACTTC. Amino acid sequence: CASQQGLIREQYF. Supplemented by reference TRBV5-6 and TRBJ2-7, the full variable domain reads DAGVTQSPTHLIKTRGQQVTLRCSPKSGHDTVSWYQQALGQGPQFIFQYYEEEERQRGNFPDRFSGHQFPNYSSELNVNALLLGDSALYLCASQQGLIREQYFGPGTRLTVT.

The chain joins TRBV5-1 to TRBJ2-3, with D possibly being TRBD1 (6 bases). This CDR3 comprises 15 residues. Germline V CDR1 and CDR2: SGHRS, YFSETQ. V was cut by 0 bases and J by 1 base, with 9 bases left in between. CDR3 amino acids: CASSLAGAGTDTQYF. The CDR3 coding sequence is TGCGCCAGCAGCTTGGCAGGGGCCGGCACAGATACGCAGTATTTT.

This chain connects TRBV9 to TRBJ2-5, with 8 bases identical to TRBD1. CDR1 is SGDLS, CDR2 YYNGEE, per germline. This CDR3 is 14 amino acids long. Trimming at V came to 4 bases and at J to 4 bases, leaving 6 bases not matched to a gene. The CDR3 nucleotides read TGTGCCAGCAGCTCGGGACAGGCGGGAGAGACCCAGTACTTC. Translated, it gives CASSSGQAGETQYF.

This sequence joins TRBV5-4 and TRBJ1-1; 12 positions match TRBD1. The V gene's germline CDR1 is SGHNT and CDR2 YYREEE (reference sequence). The junction had 10 bases not matched to a gene; V was cut back by 4 bases and J by 6 bases. The CDR3 has 16 residues. CDR3 nucleotide sequence: TGTGCCAGCAGCACTGGGACAGGGGGCTCAGTATCTGAAGCTTTCTTT. Translation gives CASSTGTGGSVSEAFF.

V gene TRBV28 combines with J gene TRBJ1-5; 7 bases align to TRBD1. V lost 4 bases to trimming and J lost 9 bases; unmatched junction nucleotides: 12. This CDR3 is built from 15 residues. Looked up from germline, CDR1 is MDHEN and CDR2 is SYDVKM. The CDR3 reads CASSSGDRARGPQHF. The DNA for the CDR3 is TGTGCCAGCAGTTCGGGAGACAGGGCGCGCGGGCCCCAGCATTTT.

The gene calls are TRBV27 and TRBJ2-3; D not resolved. Trimming cost V 6 bases and J 6 bases, with 4 bases left between them. The CDR3 is made up of 10 amino acids. Per the germline V gene, CDR1 is MNHEY and CDR2 is SMNVEV (reference sequence). CDR3 loop: CASRADTQYF. The CDR3 DNA reads as TGTGCCAGCAGGGCTGATACGCAGTATTTT.

The chain links TRBV10-3 to TRBJ1-4, with 9 bases lining up with TRBD1. With V trimmed by 3 bases and J by 8 bases, 4 bases remained unmatched. The CDR3 length is 14 residues. Germline lookup yields CDR1 ENHRY and CDR2 SYGVKD. The CDR3 DNA is TGTGCCATCAGTGAAGGGACAGGGAGGGAAAAACTGTTTTTT. This sequence encodes CAISEGTGREKLFF.

The chain couples TRBV9 to TRBJ2-6; D is perhaps TRBD2 (6 bases). The germline V and J ends were trimmed by 4 bases and 0 bases, with 11 bases remaining between them. Germline loops: CDR1 SGDLS, CDR2 YYNGEE. The CDR3 is 16 amino acids. This chain's CDR3 is CASSPGVSSGANVLTF. In DNA form, the CDR3 reads TGTGCCAGCAGCCCGGGGGTATCCTCTGGGGCCAACGTCCTGACTTTC.

The chain links TRBV6-5 to TRBJ2-7; TRBD2 agrees at 8 bases. Germline CDR1 MNHEY, CDR2 SVGAGI. The CDR3 extends over 13 amino acids. V dropped 6 bases and J dropped 7; count of bases not matched to a gene: 8. The CDR3: CASRRTSLKEQYF. For the CDR3, the DNA is TGTGCCAGCAGGCGGACTAGCCTCAAAGAGCAGTACTTC.

The chain combines TRBV28 with TRBJ2-6; 9 bases map to TRBD1. Looked up from germline, CDR1 is MDHEN and CDR2 is SYDVKM. The CDR3 is 16 amino acids. V shed 7 bases, J shed 4 bases, and the junction held 8 bases outside the gene matches. The CDR3 loop reads CASTGTGFSGANVLTF. In DNA form, the CDR3 reads TGTGCCAGCACTGGGACAGGGTTCTCGGGGGCCAACGTCCTGACTTTC.

The rearrangement joins TRBV27 to TRBJ2-1; 16 nucleotides match TRBD2. Germline V gene sequence: CDR1 MNHEY, CDR2 SMNVEV (reference sequence). This CDR3 has 19 amino acids. Trimming took 5 bases from V and 10 from J; bases not matched to a gene: 17. This CDR3 is CASSVAAGTSGRASQEQFF. The CDR3 DNA follows: TGTGCCAGCAGTGTCGCAGCCGGGACTAGCGGGAGGGCCTCCCAAGAGCAGTTCTTC.

Only one count was recorded for this clone. The genes are TRBV7-2 and TRBJ2-1, with 8 bases matching TRBD1. Germline trimming cut 4 bases from V and 3 bases from J; bases unmatched to any gene: 5. The CDR3 loop spans 15 amino acids. In germline, CDR1 is SGHTA, CDR2 FQGNSA. Here the CDR3 DNA reads TGTGCCAGCAGCTCGGACAGGGCCGGCTACAATGAGCAGTTCTTC. Its translation is CASSSDRAGYNEQFF.

The chain has TRBV9 and TRBJ2-7; 7 positions agree with TRBD2. The germline CDR1 and CDR2 sequences are SGDLS and YYNGEE. The ends lost 4 bases at V and 0 bases at J; junction bases unmatched: 4. This CDR3 comprises 14 residues. CDR3 nucleotide sequence: TGTGCCAGCAGCCCCCGGACTAGCTCCTACGAGCAGTACTTC. It codes for CASSPRTSSYEQYF.

This sequence joins TRBV30 and TRBJ2-7; a weak D match, TRBD2 (5 bases). With 2 bases removed from V and 3 bases from J, the gap between germline ends came to 11 bases. This CDR3 region has 13 residues. Germline CDR1 and CDR2: GTSNPN and SVGIG (reference sequence). CDR3: CAWSLAGIYEQYF. CDR3 sequence (DNA): TGTGCCTGGAGTCTAGCTGGTATCTACGAGCAGTACTTC.

The chain links TRBV14 to TRBJ1-6; a weak D match, TRBD1 (6 bases). The length of the CDR3 is 15 residues. V was clipped by 1 base and J by 14 bases, with 18 bases between them. Germline lookup yields CDR1 SGHDN and CDR2 FVKESK. The CDR3 loop reads CASSQVMGAPITLHF. The CDR3 DNA is TGTGCCAGCAGCCAAGTAATGGGGGCTCCCATCACCCTCCACTTT.

The rearrangement links TRBV28 to TRBJ2-3; D is uncertain. Trimming removed 2 bases at V and 1 base at J, with 7 bases between. CDR1 and CDR2 from the germline V gene are MDHEN and SYDVKM. The CDR3 has 14 residues. CDR3 sequence: CASSLPQGTDTQYF. CDR3 nucleotides: TGTGCCAGCAGTTTACCCCAGGGCACAGATACGCAGTATTTT.

This clone was detected only once. This chain uses TRBV10-3 with TRBJ1-2; D remains ambiguous. Germline assignment: CDR1 ENHRY and CDR2 SYGVKD. V was trimmed by 0 bases and J by 7 bases, leaving 6 bases between them. The CDR3 covers 12 residues. Here the CDR3 DNA reads TGTGCCATCAGTGAGTCTGAGGGTGGCTACACCTTC. It codes for CAISESEGGYTF.